Following are 7 T cell receptor beta chains from one sample sequenced in a study of blood T cell repertoires in COVID-19. Here immunoSEQ multiplex PCR was the method, and the copy in TCRdb shows in-frame clones only, minus some. The repertoire includes approximately 50,000 clones, roughly 85% of them detected once, and roughly 6.7% sits in the top ten. The sample was peripheral blood. These receptor sequences come from a man in his sixties with acute or convalescent COVID-19.

The gene calls are TRBV28 and TRBJ1-3; D gene unclear. Trimming pared 5 bases from V and 1 base from J, leaving 18 bases between. This CDR3 contains 17 residues. Germline V gene sequence: CDR1 MDHEN, CDR2 SYDVKM. CDR3 residues: CASSPPKEYKSGNTIYF. For the CDR3, the DNA is TGTGCCAGCAGTCCTCCTAAGGAGTACAAATCTGGAAACACCATATATTTT.

This chain connects TRBV7-9 to TRBJ2-3; D uncertain. Germline assignment: CDR1 SEHNR and CDR2 FQNEAQ (reference sequence). The length of the CDR3 is 13 residues. The V end was cut by 7 bases, the J end by 1 base, with 9 bases between. The CDR3 region is CASTLAGTDTQYF. In DNA, the CDR3 is TGTGCCAGCACTCTCGCGGGCACAGATACGCAGTATTTT.

This clone was seen a single time. This rearrangement joins TRBV7-9 to TRBJ2-7; 7 bases fit TRBD2. The germline V gene encodes CDR1 SEHNR and CDR2 FQNEAQ (reference sequence). J was trimmed by 6 bases and V by 2 bases; bases with no gene match: 16. The CDR3 runs 17 residues. DNA for the CDR3: TGTGCCAGCAGCTTACGGGATAGCGGGCGGATAAGGGGCGAGCAGTACTTC. Encoded protein: CASSLRDSGRIRGEQYF.

The chain combines TRBV7-2 with TRBJ2-3; TRBD2 aligns across 12 bases. Germline CDR1 reads SGHTA; CDR2 reads FQGNSA. The length of the CDR3 is 15 residues. With V trimmed by 4 bases and J by 7 bases, 6 bases remained unmatched. Written as DNA, the CDR3 is TGTGCCAGCAGCTCGCCGACTAGCGGGAGAAATACGCAGTATTTT. Its protein is CASSSPTSGRNTQYF.

This chain uses TRBV11-2 with TRBJ1-2, with D hard to call. Germline V gene sequence: CDR1 SGHAT, CDR2 FQNNGV. The ends were cut back, 4 bases at V and 1 base at J, with 10 bases in the middle. CDR3 length: 14 residues. CDR3 loop: CASSSIRVNYGYTF. The CDR3 nucleotides are TGTGCCAGCAGCTCGATACGGGTTAACTATGGCTACACCTTC.

The chain joins TRBV2 to TRBJ1-6; D is unclear. The germline V gene encodes CDR1 SNHLY and CDR2 FYNNEI. This CDR3 spans 13 amino acids. The V gene lost 5 bases and the J gene lost 5 bases, with 7 bases spanning the gap. CDR3 DNA: TGTGCCAGCAGTACAACTAATAATTCACCCCTCCACTTT. Translating it yields CASSTTNNSPLHF.

V gene TRBV7-9 combines with J gene TRBJ2-1; 14 nucleotides match TRBD2. The CDR3 has 17 residues. The V gene's germline CDR1 is SEHNR and CDR2 FQNEAQ (reference sequence). V dropped 5 bases and J dropped 9; count of bases not matched to a gene: 12. The DNA of the CDR3 is TGTGCCAGCAGCGCCGGATTCATGGGACTAGCGGGAGTTGAGCAGTTCTTC. This codes for CASSAGFMGLAGVEQFF.